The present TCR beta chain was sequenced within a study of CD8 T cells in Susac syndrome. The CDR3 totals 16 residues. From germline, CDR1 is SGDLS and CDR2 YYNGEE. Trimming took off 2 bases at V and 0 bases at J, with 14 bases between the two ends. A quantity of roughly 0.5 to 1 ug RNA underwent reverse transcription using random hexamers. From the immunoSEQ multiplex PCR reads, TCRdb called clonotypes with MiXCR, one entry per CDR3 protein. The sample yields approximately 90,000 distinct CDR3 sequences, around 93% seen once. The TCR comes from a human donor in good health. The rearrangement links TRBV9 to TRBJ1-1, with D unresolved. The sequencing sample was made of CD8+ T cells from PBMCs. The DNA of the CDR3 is TGTGCCAGCAGCGTTTCCTTACGGCCCATGAACACTGAAGCTTTCTTT. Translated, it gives CASSVSLRPMNTEAFF.